This T cell receptor beta chain was captured in a study of T cell repertoires in cytomegalovirus infection. Study as a whole: Recently described HLA-C-restricted plus well-studied HLA-B-restricted CMV epitopes were used. Both CMV infection and a matching HLA type were indicated by public TCR beta signatures.

At least ten counts were recorded for this clonotype. The antigen remains unidentified. Study-wide results and limits: Predominance within the ex vivo response was attributable to HLA-C-restricted CMV-specific TCR beta clonotypes. Carriage of CMV together with the relevant HLA was identifiable through cumulative public TCR beta family frequency.

TCRdb itself ran the reads through MiXCR, one entry per CDR3 protein. The sample lists 550,000 to 850,000 distinct CDR3 sequences; roughly 36% were seen once. The CDR3 totals 15 residues. CDR1 and CDR2 (germline): ENHRY, SYGVKD. Trimming left V 6 bases short and J 5 bases short, with 17 bases between. The chain joins TRBV10-3 to TRBJ1-3, with a possible D match to TRBD1 (6 bases). The source is a human donor in good health (CMV status not recorded). Some clones in this sample may be carry-over from other donors' samples. The specimen was cultured PBMCs, collected from culture after CMV antigen stimulation. CDR3 residues: CAIREAGEERNTIYF. Written as DNA, the CDR3 is TGTGCCATCAGGGAAGCAGGGGAAGAACGAAACACCATATATTTT.